These 29 T cell receptor beta chains originate from one sample sequenced in a study of blood T cell repertoires in COVID-19. Libraries were prepared by immunoSEQ multiplex PCR; TCRdb keeps only in-frame clonotypes and omits some of them. The sample includes around 60,000 clones, about 88% of them seen just once. Sequencing was done on a sample of peripheral blood. These TCRs come from a woman aged 55 to 70 with active COVID-19.

V usage is TRBV6-5 and J usage is TRBJ1-4, with 10 bases identical to TRBD1. V gave up 6 bases and J gave up 8 bases; unmatched junction bases: 6. This CDR3 comprises 14 residues. In germline, CDR1 is MNHEY, CDR2 SVGAGI. The CDR3 region is CASRQGQGKEKLFF. The CDR3 nucleotides are TGTGCCAGCAGACAGGGACAGGGGAAGGAAAAACTGTTTTTT.

The gene calls are TRBV20-1 and TRBJ1-2; D call uncertain. Germline loops: CDR1 DFQATT, CDR2 SNEGSKA (reference sequence). With 4 bases removed from V and 2 bases from J, the gap between germline ends came to 5 bases. The length of the CDR3 is 11 residues. DNA for the CDR3: TGCAGTGCTACACAGAACTATGGCTACACCTTC. It codes for CSATQNYGYTF.

The gene calls are TRBV5-1 and TRBJ1-2; D remains unclear. Germline CDR1 SGHRS, CDR2 YFSETQ. The CDR3 contains 14 residues. Trimming removed 2 bases at V and 3 bases at J, with 11 bases between. The CDR3 spells CASSFEGDYYGYTF. In nucleotides, the CDR3 is TGCGCCAGCAGCTTCGAGGGCGACTACTATGGCTACACCTTC.

V is TRBV5-4 and J is TRBJ1-1; tentatively, D is TRBD1 (5 bases). Germline values: CDR1 SGHNT, CDR2 YYREEE (reference sequence). V was pared by 4 bases and J by 0 bases, with 13 bases between. The CDR3 is made up of 15 amino acids. Written as DNA, the CDR3 is TGTGCCAGCAGCCTCCAGGGTGGCATGAACACTGAAGCTTTCTTT. This codes for CASSLQGGMNTEAFF.

V usage is TRBV7-2 and J usage is TRBJ2-1; TRBD2 agrees at 12 bases. CDR3 length: 14 residues. V shed 3 bases and J 8 bases; nucleotides not matched to a gene: 2. Germline CDR1 reads SGHTA; CDR2 reads FQGNSA. The CDR3 bases are TGTGCCAGCAGCTTGACTAGCGGGGGCTATGAGCAGTTCTTC. It translates to CASSLTSGGYEQFF.

The J gene is TRBJ2-2, the V gene TRBV3-1 (or the pseudogene TRBV3-2), with TRBD2 matching 7 bases. V lost 4 bases and J lost 1; bases outside the gene matches: 3. Germline loops: CDR1 LGHDT, CDR2 YNNKEL (reference sequence). CDR3 length: 15 amino acids. In nucleotides, the CDR3 is TGTGCCAGCAGCCGGGGGGGTATGAACACCGGGGAGCTGTTTTTT. Its protein is CASSRGGMNTGELFF.

The rearrangement joins TRBV5-6 to TRBJ1-6, with TRBD1 matching over 10 bases. Germline loops: CDR1 SGHDT, CDR2 YYEEEE. J gave up 9 bases and V 3 bases, and 12 bases lay outside the gene matches. The CDR3 loop spans 17 amino acids. The CDR3 sequence: CASSSPGQGRRSSPLHF. Here the CDR3 DNA reads TGTGCCAGCAGCTCCCCGGGACAGGGGCGCAGGAGTTCACCCCTCCACTTT.

The gene calls are TRBV7-3 and TRBJ1-6, with TRBD1 identical over 7 bases. J gave up 2 bases and V 1 base, and 5 bases lay outside the gene matches. The CDR3 covers 17 residues. Germline V gives CDR1 SGHTA, CDR2 FQGTGA. This CDR3 is CASSLKAGGTYNSPLHF. The CDR3 bases are TGTGCCAGCAGCTTAAAGGCAGGGGGTACCTATAATTCACCCCTCCACTTT.

The CDR3 sequence: CATSRVAGQAKNIQYF. CDR3 bases: TGTGCCACCAGCAGAGTCGCGGGCCAAGCCAAAAACATTCAGTACTTC. The V and J genes are TRBV15 and TRBJ2-4; TRBD2 is a possible D gene (5 bases). The CDR3 has 16 amino acids. V lost 1 base and J lost 0, with 10 bases in between. Germline loops: CDR1 LNHNV, CDR2 YYDKDF (reference sequence).

The chain uses TRBV19 and TRBJ1-6, with 7 positions matching TRBD1. V was clipped by 5 bases and J by 6 bases; unmatched bases: 4. Germline loops: CDR1 LNHDA, CDR2 SQIVND (reference sequence). The length of the CDR3 is 14 residues. The CDR3 bases are TGTGCCAGTAGTCCGGGGACAGCTAATTCACCCCTCCACTTT. It encodes CASSPGTANSPLHF.

V gene TRBV5-5 combines with J gene TRBJ2-1; possibly TRBD1 for D (5 bases). Between the trimmed V and J ends, which lost 0 bases and 2 bases, there was a span of 9 bases. CDR3 length: 15 amino acids. Germline CDR1 SGHKS, CDR2 YYEKEE (reference sequence). This chain's CDR3 is CASSLGAGTYNEQFF. DNA of the CDR3: TGTGCCAGCAGCTTGGGAGCAGGGACCTACAATGAGCAGTTCTTC.

The CDR3 is CAVTHTGDGNTIYF. DNA for the CDR3: TGTGCCGTGACCCATACAGGAGACGGAAACACCATATATTTT. The chain uses TRBV6-5 and TRBJ1-3, with a weak D call TRBD1 (5 bases). This CDR3 is built from 14 residues. Germline CDR1 and CDR2: MNHEY and SVGAGI. V lost 11 bases and J lost 4, with 18 bases in between.

The rearrangement links TRBV2 to TRBJ1-5; D is unclear. The CDR3 is made up of 15 amino acids. Between the trimmed V and J ends, which lost 7 bases and 2 bases, there was a span of 15 bases. Germline assignment: CDR1 SNHLY and CDR2 FYNNEI. The CDR3 nucleotides are TGTGCCAGCATATCGGGGTCCGGGGGCAATCAGCCCCAGCATTTT. Translation gives CASISGSGGNQPQHF.

The chain employs TRBV30 and TRBJ2-3; 7 bases line up with TRBD2. Germline V gene data show CDR1 as GTSNPN and CDR2 as SVGIG (reference sequence). The CDR3 covers 14 residues. The ends lost 4 bases at V and 4 bases at J; junction bases unmatched: 8. CDR3 residues: CAWTASGGSDTQYF. CDR3 in DNA: TGTGCCTGGACGGCCTCGGGGGGTTCAGATACGCAGTATTTT.

This clone was found once. Other DNA sequences of this sample code for an identical CDR3. This chain connects TRBV5-1 to TRBJ2-5, with no clear D. There are 11 residues in the CDR3. CDR1 and CDR2 (germline): SGHRS, YFSETQ. The germline V and J ends were trimmed by 4 bases and 2 bases, with 3 bases remaining between them. The CDR3 nucleotides read TGCGCCAGCAGCCAGCAAGAGACCCAGTACTTC. It specifies CASSQQETQYF.

The rearrangement links TRBV5-1 to TRBJ2-1; 12 positions match TRBD2. CDR1 is SGHRS and CDR2 is YFSETQ in the germline V gene. CDR3 size: 18 residues. The ends lost 6 bases at V and 0 bases at J; junction bases unmatched: 10. The CDR3 protein is CASTRRTSGAFSYNEQFF. The CDR3 coding sequence is TGCGCCAGCACACGAAGGACTAGCGGGGCCTTCTCCTACAATGAGCAGTTCTTC. Full variable domain (outside the CDR3, taken from reference TRBV5-1 and TRBJ2-1): KAGVTQTPRYLIKTRGQQVTLSCSPISGHRSVSWYQQTPGQGLQFLFEYFSETQRNKGNFPGRFSGRQFSNSRSEMNVSTLELGDSALYLCASTRRTSGAFSYNEQFFGPGTRLTVL.

This clone has a handful of counts. The V call is TRBV5-4, the J call TRBJ2-2; 7 bases fit TRBD2. Germline-derived CDR1 and CDR2 are SGHNT and YYREEE (reference sequence). CDR3 length equals 17 residues. The J segment lost 3 bases and the V segment lost 6 bases, leaving 14 bases of the junction unmatched. This CDR3 reads CASTIVSSGTYTGELFF. CDR3 DNA sequence: TGTGCCAGCACCATCGTCTCCAGCGGGACTTACACCGGGGAGCTGTTTTTT.

This sequence joins TRBV6-5 and TRBJ1-2; D is unclear. There are 13 residues in the CDR3. Germline V CDR1 and CDR2: MNHEY, SVGAGI. With 2 bases removed from V and 3 bases from J, the gap between germline ends came to 7 bases. The CDR3 reads CASSYNLDYGYTF. DNA for the CDR3: TGTGCCAGCAGTTACAACCTAGACTATGGCTACACCTTC.

This rearrangement joins TRBV6-5 to TRBJ1-1; D is possibly TRBD1 (6 bases). V was shortened by 7 bases and J by 7 bases, with 13 bases between the two germline ends. The CDR3 is 12 amino acids. Germline CDR1 reads MNHEY; CDR2 reads SVGAGI. The CDR3 reads CASTGDPREAFF. CDR3 nucleotide sequence: TGTGCCAGCACAGGGGACCCTCGTGAAGCTTTCTTT.

J is TRBJ2-7 and V is TRBV7-2; D is unclear. Germline lookup yields CDR1 SGHTA and CDR2 FQGNSA. Trimming left V 0 bases short and J 6 bases short, with 18 bases between. The length of the CDR3 is 16 residues. CDR3 protein: CASSLAVAGTSAEQYF. The CDR3, as DNA: TGTGCCAGCAGCTTAGCCGTGGCAGGCACCTCCGCCGAGCAGTACTTC.

The chain recombines TRBV7-2 with TRBJ1-3; D gene ambiguous. Germline CDR1 and CDR2: SGHTA and FQGNSA. V lost 0 bases and J 0 bases, leaving 9 bases between the germline ends. The CDR3 is made up of 16 amino acids. The CDR3 DNA reads TGTGCCAGCAGCTTAGCACCTGCCAGCTCTGGAAACACCATATATTTT. This encodes CASSLAPASSGNTIYF.

This chain uses TRBV5-5 with TRBJ2-2; TRBD1 agrees at 9 bases. In germline, CDR1 is SGHKS, CDR2 YYEKEE (reference sequence). V was pared by 4 bases and J by 7 bases, with 5 bases of the junction left unmatched. The CDR3 extends over 14 amino acids. The CDR3 region is CASSKQGAGGELFF. The DNA of the CDR3 is TGTGCCAGCAGCAAACAGGGGGCCGGCGGGGAGCTGTTTTTT.

The J gene is TRBJ2-5, the V gene TRBV3-1 (or the pseudogene TRBV3-2); maybe TRBD2 (6 bases). Deletions cut 10 bases from V and 4 bases from J, with 10 bases between. The CDR3 has 11 amino acids. From germline, CDR1 is LGHDT and CDR2 YNNKEL (reference sequence). The CDR3 region is CANMGGETQYF. CDR3 sequence (DNA): TGTGCCAACATGGGAGGAGAGACCCAGTACTTC.

This clone showed up many times. This CDR3 reads CASSLALPRGYGYTF. The CDR3, as DNA: TGTGCCAGCAGCTTAGCCCTACCTCGGGGTTATGGCTACACCTTC. V gene TRBV7-9 combines with J gene TRBJ1-2, with D hard to call. CDR1 SEHNR and CDR2 FQNEAQ come from the germline V gene (reference sequence). The CDR3 is made up of 15 amino acids. The V end lost 0 bases, the J end lost 5 bases, and 13 bases lay between the germline ends.

The chain links TRBV6-2 or TRBV6-3 to TRBJ2-1, with TRBD1 matching over 9 bases. CDR1 and CDR2 (germline): MNHEY, SVGEGT. The CDR3 loop spans 17 amino acids. The trim removed 6 bases at V and 6 bases at J, leaving 15 bases unmatched. The CDR3 DNA is TGTGCCAGCAGCCGTTTATCACCGGGACAGGGACCCAATGAGCAGTTCTTC. This translates into CASSRLSPGQGPNEQFF.

V usage is TRBV20-1 and J usage is TRBJ2-3, with 10 bases matching TRBD1. The junction had 7 bases not matched to a gene; V was cut back by 3 bases and J by 4 bases. CDR3 length: 15 amino acids. Germline values: CDR1 DFQATT, CDR2 SNEGSKA (reference sequence). CDR3 loop: CSASYRDRGADTQYF. The CDR3 region has the DNA TGCAGTGCTAGTTATCGGGACAGGGGAGCAGATACGCAGTATTTT.

The chain couples TRBV7-3 to TRBJ2-5, with 8 positions matching TRBD2. Per the germline V gene, CDR1 is SGHTA and CDR2 is FQGTGA. J gave up 5 bases and V 5 bases, and 7 bases lay outside the gene matches. CDR3 length: 14 amino acids. CDR3 bases: TGTGCCAGCAGCCCTCAAACTAGCGGTGAGACCCAGTACTTC. This codes for CASSPQTSGETQYF.

The chain couples TRBV6-5 to TRBJ2-5, with D possibly TRBD2 on 5 matching bases. V was pared by 6 bases and J by 2 bases, with 10 bases between. The CDR3 sequence is 13 residues long. Germline V gene lookup returns CDR1 MNHEY and CDR2 SVGAGI. The CDR3 protein is CASRRTGQETQYF. DNA for the CDR3: TGTGCCAGCAGGCGGACGGGACAAGAGACCCAGTACTTC.

The chain links TRBV9 to TRBJ1-2, with TRBD1 matching 11 bases. Germline-derived CDR1 and CDR2 are SGDLS and YYNGEE. V gave up 7 bases and J gave up 7 bases; unmatched junction bases: 9. The CDR3 totals 14 residues. The CDR3: CASVRDRGTGGYTF. CDR3 DNA sequence: TGTGCCAGCGTCCGGGACAGGGGGACGGGTGGCTACACCTTC.